This T cell receptor (beta chain) is drawn from a study of T cells in Graves' hyperthyroidism and ophthalmopathy. Overall study: Peripheral blood was acquired at first diagnosis, ahead of any therapy whatsoever.

For Graves' hyperthyroidism to be stable, ophthalmopathy could not progress within 18 months. What was amplified from RNA transcripts were TCR beta CDR3 regions. During a first-round RT-PCR of the TCR CDR3, the HTBI primer set was used. TCRdb processed the multiplex PCR reads anew with MiXCR; each CDR3 protein has one entry. The table includes approximately 740,000 distinct CDR3 sequences, 14% detected once. The CDR3 contains 17 residues. V trimming: 1 base; J trimming: 4 bases; junction bases outside the gene matches: 8. Per the germline V gene, CDR1 is SEHNR and CDR2 is FQNEAQ (reference sequence). This clonotype was observed a single time. Antigen: not known. Study outcomes and limitations: Most thyroid clonotypes with frequency above 0.001 were detected in blood. Patients with ophthalmopathy were separated from those with stable hyperthyroidism by a 13 V-J model.

The specimen was blood. The TCR comes from a woman aged 18-29 years with Graves' hyperthyroidism. This chain joins TRBV7-9 and TRBJ2-5; 11 nucleotides line up with TRBD2. The CDR3 sequence is CASSLGTSGRRLETQYF. CDR3 in DNA: TGTGCCAGCAGCTTAGGTACTAGCGGGAGAAGGTTAGAGACCCAGTACTTC.